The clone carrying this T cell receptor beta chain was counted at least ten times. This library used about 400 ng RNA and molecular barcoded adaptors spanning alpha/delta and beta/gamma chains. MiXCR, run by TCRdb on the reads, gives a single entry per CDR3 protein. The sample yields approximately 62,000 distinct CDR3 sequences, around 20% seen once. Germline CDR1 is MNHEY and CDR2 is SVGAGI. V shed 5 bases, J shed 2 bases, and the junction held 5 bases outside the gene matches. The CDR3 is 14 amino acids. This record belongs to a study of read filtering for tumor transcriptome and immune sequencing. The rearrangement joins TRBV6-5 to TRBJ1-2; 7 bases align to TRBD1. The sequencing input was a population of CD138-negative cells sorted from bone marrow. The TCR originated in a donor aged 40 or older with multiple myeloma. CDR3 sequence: CASSRDSANYGYTF. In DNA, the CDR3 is TGTGCCAGCAGTAGGGACAGCGCGAACTATGGCTACACCTTC.